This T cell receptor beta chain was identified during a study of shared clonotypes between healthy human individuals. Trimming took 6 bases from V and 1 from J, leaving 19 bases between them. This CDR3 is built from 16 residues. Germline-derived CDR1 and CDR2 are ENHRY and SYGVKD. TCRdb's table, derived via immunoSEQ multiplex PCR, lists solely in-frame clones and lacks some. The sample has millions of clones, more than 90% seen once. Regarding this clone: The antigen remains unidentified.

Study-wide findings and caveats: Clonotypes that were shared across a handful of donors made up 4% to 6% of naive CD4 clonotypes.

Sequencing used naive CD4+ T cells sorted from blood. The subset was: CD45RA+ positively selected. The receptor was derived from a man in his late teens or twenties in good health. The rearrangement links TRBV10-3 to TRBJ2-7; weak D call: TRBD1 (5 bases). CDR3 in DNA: TGTGCCATCAGCTTAACCGACAGTTCGTATTCCTACGAGCAGTACTTC. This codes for CAISLTDSSYSYEQYF.